This T cell receptor (beta chain) was sequenced during a study of T cell changes during pregnancy in multiple sclerosis. Method: immunoSEQ multiplex PCR; TCRdb's copy keeps in-frame clones and lacks some. The sample lists some 60,000 clones, about 94% occurring once. CDR3 length: 14 amino acids. Germline V gene lookup returns CDR1 SGHNT and CDR2 YYREEE (reference sequence). Trimming took off 4 bases at V and 6 bases at J, with 16 bases between the two ends. The V and J genes are TRBV5-4 and TRBJ1-2; D gene uncertain. This material consisted of peripheral blood, taken in the third trimester of pregnancy. The receptor's source is a female donor in good health, enrolled as a control in a pregnancy study. The CDR3, as DNA: TGTGCCAGCAGCCCCCCATTCGGGGAGGATGGCTACACCTTC. This translates into CASSPPFGEDGYTF. Looking up the rest from reference TRBV5-4 and TRBJ1-2 gives the full variable domain: ETGVTQSPTHLIKTRGQQVTLRCSSQSGHNTVSWYQQALGQGPQFIFQYYREEENGRGNFPPRFSGLQFPNYSSELNVNALELDDSALYLCASSPPFGEDGYTFGSGTRLTVV.